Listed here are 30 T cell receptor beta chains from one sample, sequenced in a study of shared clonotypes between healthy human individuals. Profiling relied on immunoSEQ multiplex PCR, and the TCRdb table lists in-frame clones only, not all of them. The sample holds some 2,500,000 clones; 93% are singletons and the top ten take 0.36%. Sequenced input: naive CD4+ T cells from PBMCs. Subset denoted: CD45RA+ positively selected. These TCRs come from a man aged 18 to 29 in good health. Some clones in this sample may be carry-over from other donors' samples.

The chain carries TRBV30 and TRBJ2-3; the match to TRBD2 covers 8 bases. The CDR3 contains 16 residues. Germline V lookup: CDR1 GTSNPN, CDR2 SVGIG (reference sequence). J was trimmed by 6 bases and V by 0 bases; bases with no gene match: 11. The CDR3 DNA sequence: TGTGCCTGGAGTGTACTGTCTAGCGGGCATGTTGATACGCAGTATTTT. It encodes CAWSVLSSGHVDTQYF.

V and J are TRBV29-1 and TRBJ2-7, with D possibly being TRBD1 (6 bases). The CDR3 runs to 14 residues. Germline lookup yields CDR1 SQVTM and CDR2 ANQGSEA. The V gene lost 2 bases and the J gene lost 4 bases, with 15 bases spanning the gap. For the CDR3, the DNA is TGCAGCGTTGAAACGGGGACATATGGTTACGAGCAGTACTTC. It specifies CSVETGTYGYEQYF.

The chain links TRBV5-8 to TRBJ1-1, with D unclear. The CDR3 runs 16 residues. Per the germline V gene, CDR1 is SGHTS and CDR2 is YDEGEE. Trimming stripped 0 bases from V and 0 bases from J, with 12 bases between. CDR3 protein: CASSLGGGDMNTEAFF. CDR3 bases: TGTGCCAGCAGCTTGGGGGGAGGCGACATGAACACTGAAGCTTTCTTT.

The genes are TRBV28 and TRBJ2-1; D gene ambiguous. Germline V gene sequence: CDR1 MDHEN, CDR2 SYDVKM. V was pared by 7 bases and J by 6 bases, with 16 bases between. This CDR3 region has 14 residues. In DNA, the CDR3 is TGTGCCAGCACCAGTACGGCTCGGCCCAATGAGCAGTTCTTC. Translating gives CASTSTARPNEQFF.

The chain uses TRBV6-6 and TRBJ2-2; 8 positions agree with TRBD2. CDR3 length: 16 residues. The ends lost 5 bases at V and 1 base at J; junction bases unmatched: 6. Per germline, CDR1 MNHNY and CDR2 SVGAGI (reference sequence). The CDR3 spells CASSQPGLGNTGELFF. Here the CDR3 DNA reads TGTGCCAGCAGTCAACCGGGACTAGGGAACACCGGGGAGCTGTTTTTT.

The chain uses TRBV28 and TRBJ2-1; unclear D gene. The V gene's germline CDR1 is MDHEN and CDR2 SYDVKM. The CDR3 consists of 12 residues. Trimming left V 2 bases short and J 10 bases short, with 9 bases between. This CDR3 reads CASSLGWYEQFF. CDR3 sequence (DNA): TGTGCCAGCAGTTTAGGTTGGTACGAGCAGTTCTTC.

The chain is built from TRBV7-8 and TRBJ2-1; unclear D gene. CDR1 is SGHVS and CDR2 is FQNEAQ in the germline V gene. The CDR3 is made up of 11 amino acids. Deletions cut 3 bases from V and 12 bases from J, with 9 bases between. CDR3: CASSLERGQFF. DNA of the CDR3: TGTGCCAGCAGCTTGGAGAGAGGGCAGTTCTTC.

CDR3 sequence reads: CASSATGLAIQETQYF. DNA for the CDR3: TGCGCCAGCAGCGCTACGGGACTAGCGATCCAAGAGACCCAGTACTTC. V usage is TRBV5-1 and J usage is TRBJ2-5; 10 bases match TRBD2. J was trimmed by 1 base and V by 4 bases; bases with no gene match: 7. This CDR3 region has 16 residues. Germline V CDR1 and CDR2: SGHRS, YFSETQ.

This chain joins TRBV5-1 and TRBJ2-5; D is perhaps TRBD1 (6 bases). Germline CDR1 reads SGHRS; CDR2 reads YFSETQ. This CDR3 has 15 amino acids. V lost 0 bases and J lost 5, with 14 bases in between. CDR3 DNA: TGCGCCAGCAGCTTGGAACAGGGTGTGACGGAGACCCAGTACTTC. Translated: CASSLEQGVTETQYF.

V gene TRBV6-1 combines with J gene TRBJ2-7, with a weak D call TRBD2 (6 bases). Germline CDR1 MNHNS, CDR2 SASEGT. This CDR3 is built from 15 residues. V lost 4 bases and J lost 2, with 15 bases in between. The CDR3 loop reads CASSGVRGFPYEQYF. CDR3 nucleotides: TGTGCCAGCAGTGGGGTGCGGGGTTTCCCCTACGAGCAGTACTTC.

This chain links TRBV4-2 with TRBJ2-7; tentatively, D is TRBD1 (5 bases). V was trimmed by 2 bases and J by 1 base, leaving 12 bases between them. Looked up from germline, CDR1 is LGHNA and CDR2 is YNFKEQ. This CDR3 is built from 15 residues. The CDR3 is CASSQISDKSYEQYF. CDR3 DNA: TGTGCCAGCAGCCAAATTTCGGACAAATCCTACGAGCAGTACTTC.

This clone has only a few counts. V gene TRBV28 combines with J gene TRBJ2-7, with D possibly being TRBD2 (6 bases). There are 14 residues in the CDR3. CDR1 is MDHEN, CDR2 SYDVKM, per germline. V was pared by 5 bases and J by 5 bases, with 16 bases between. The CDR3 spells CASSTGGTYNEQYF. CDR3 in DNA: TGTGCCAGCAGTACAGGCGGGACTTACAACGAGCAGTACTTC.

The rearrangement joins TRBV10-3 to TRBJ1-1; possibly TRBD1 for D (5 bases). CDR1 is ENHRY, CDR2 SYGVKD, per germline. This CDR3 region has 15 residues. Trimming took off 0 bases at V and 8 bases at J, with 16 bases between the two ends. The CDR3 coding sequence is TGTGCCATCAGTGAGTCTAGGGTGGGGGGAGAGGAAGCTTTCTTT. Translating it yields CAISESRVGGEEAFF.

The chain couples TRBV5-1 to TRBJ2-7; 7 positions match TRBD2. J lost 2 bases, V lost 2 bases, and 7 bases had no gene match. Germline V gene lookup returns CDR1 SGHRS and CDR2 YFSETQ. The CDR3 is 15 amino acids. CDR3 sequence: CASSFGSGGAYEQYF. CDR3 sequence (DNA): TGCGCCAGCAGCTTTGGTTCTGGGGGGGCCTACGAGCAGTACTTC.

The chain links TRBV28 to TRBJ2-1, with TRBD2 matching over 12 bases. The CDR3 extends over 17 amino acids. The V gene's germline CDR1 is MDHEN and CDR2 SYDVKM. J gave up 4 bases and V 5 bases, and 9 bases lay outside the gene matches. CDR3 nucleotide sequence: TGTGCCAGCAGTGCGACTAGCGGGAGCAGGCAATACAATGAGCAGTTCTTC. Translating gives CASSATSGSRQYNEQFF.

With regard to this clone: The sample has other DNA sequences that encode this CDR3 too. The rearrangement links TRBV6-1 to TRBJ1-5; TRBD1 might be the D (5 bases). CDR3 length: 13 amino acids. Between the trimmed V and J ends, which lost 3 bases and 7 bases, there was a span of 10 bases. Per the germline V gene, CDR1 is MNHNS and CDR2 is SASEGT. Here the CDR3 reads CASSDRVLQPQHF. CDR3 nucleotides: TGTGCCAGCAGTGACAGGGTGTTGCAGCCCCAGCATTTT.

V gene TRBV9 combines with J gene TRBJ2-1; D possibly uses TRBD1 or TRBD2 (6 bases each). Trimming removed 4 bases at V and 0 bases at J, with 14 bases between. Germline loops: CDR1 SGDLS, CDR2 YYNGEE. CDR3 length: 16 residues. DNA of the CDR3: TGTGCCAGCAGCCCCAGTAGGGGGGCCTCCTACAATGAGCAGTTCTTC. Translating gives CASSPSRGASYNEQFF.

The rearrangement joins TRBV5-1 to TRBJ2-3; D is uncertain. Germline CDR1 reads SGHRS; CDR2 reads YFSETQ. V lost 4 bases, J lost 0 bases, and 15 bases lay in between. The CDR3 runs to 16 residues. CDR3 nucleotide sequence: TGCGCCAGCAGCGGTCTCTTCGGCGTCAGCACAGATACGCAGTATTTT. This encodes CASSGLFGVSTDTQYF.

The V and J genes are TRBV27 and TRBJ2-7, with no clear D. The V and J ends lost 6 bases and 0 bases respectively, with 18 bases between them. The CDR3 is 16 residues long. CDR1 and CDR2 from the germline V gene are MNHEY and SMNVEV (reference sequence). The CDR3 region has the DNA TGTGCCAGCAGCCCCTCCTCGGCCTCTTTCTCCTACGAGCAGTACTTC. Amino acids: CASSPSSASFSYEQYF.

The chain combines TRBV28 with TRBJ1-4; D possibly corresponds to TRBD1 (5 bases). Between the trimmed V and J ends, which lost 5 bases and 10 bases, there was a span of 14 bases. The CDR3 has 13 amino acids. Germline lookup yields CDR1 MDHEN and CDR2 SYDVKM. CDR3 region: CASSPTAGGKLFF. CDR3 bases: TGTGCCAGCAGTCCCACCGCCGGGGGAAAACTGTTTTTT.

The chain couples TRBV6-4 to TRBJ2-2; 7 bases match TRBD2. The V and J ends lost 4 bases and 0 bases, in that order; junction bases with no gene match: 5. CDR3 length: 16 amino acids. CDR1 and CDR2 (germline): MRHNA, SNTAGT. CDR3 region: CASSVRLASNTGELFF. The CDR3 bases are TGTGCCAGCAGTGTGAGACTAGCTTCGAACACCGGGGAGCTGTTTTTT.

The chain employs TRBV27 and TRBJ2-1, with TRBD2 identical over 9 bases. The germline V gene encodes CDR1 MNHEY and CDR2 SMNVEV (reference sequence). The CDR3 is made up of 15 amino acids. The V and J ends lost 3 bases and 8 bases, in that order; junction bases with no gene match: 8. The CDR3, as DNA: TGTGCCAGCAGTTTCGGCGGGAGGGGGGTGGATGAGCAGTTCTTC. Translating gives CASSFGGRGVDEQFF.

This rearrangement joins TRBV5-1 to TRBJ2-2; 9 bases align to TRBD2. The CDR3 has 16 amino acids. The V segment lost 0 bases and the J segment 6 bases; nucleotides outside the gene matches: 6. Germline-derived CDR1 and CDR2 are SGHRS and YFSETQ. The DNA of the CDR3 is TGCGCCAGCAGCTTGGTAGCGGGAGCAGGGCCCGGGGAGCTGTTTTTT. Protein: CASSLVAGAGPGELFF.

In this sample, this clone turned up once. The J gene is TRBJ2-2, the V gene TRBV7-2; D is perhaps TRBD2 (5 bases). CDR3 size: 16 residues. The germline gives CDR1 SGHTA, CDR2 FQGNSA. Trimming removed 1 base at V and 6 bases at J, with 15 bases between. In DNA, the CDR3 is TGTGCCAGCAGCTTAGTAACGGGGAGAGACCCCGGGGAGCTGTTTTTT. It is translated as CASSLVTGRDPGELFF.

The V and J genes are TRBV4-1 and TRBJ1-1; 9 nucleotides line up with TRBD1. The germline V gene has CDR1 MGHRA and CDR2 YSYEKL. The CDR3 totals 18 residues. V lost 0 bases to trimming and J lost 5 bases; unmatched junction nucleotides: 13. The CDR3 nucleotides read TGCGCCAGCAGCCAAGATTGGGGACAGGGCTTAAAGCGGACTGAAGCTTTCTTT. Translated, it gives CASSQDWGQGLKRTEAFF.

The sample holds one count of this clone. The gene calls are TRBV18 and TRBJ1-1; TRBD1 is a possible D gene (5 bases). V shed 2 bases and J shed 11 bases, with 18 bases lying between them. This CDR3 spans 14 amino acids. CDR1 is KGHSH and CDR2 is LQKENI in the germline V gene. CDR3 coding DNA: TGTGCCAGCTCACCATTGAGGGGCCCGGAGGGGGCTTTCTTT. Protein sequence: CASSPLRGPEGAFF.

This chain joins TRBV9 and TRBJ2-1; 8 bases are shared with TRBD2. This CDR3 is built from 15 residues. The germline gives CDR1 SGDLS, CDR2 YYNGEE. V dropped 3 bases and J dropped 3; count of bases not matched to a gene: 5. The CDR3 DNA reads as TGTGCCAGCAGCGATAGCGGGAACAACTACAATGAGCAGTTCTTC. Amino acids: CASSDSGNNYNEQFF.

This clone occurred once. The CDR3 reads CASSQSRLVPELFF. The CDR3 DNA reads TGCGCCAGCAGCCAATCCCGACTAGTCCCGGAGCTGTTTTTT. The chain is built from TRBV4-1 and TRBJ2-2; D is perhaps TRBD2 (6 bases). The germline V gene has CDR1 MGHRA and CDR2 YSYEKL. The V end lost 2 bases, the J end lost 10 bases, and 14 bases lay between the germline ends. The CDR3 length is 14 residues.

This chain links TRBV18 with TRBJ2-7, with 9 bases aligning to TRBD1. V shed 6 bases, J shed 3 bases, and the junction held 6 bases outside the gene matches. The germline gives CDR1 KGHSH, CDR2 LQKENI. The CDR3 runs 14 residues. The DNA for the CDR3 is TGTGCCAGCTCCCAAGGGACAGGGAACTACGAGCAGTACTTC. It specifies CASSQGTGNYEQYF. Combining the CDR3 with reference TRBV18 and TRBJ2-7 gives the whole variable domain NAGVMQNPRHLVRRRGQEARLRCSPMKGHSHVYWYRQLPEEGLKFMVYLQKENIIDESGMPKERFSAEFPKEGPSILRIQQVVRGDSAAYFCASSQGTGNYEQYFGPGTRLTVT.

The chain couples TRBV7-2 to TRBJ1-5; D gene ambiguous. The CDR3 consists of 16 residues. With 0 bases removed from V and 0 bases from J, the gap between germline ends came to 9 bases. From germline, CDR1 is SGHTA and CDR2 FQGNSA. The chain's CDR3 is CASSLAASYSNQPQHF. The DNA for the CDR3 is TGTGCCAGCAGCTTAGCTGCCAGCTATAGCAATCAGCCCCAGCATTTT.